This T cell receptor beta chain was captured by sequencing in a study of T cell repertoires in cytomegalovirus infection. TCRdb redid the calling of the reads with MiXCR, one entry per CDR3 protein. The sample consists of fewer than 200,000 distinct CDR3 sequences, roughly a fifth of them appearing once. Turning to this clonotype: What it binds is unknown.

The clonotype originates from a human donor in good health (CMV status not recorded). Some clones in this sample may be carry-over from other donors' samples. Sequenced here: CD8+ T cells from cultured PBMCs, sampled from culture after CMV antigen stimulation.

The CDR3 DNA is TGTGCCAGCAGCCCGTACCCTTTAAGAGGACAAGAGCAGTACTTC. Its protein is CASSPYPLRGQEQYF. The V and J genes are TRBV7-2 and TRBJ2-7, with D perhaps matching TRBD1 (5 bases). Trimming cost V 5 bases and J 7 bases, with 21 bases left between them. Looked up from germline, CDR1 is SGHTA and CDR2 is FQGNSA. The CDR3 loop spans 15 amino acids.